This T cell receptor beta chain derives from a study of beta chain features in type 1 diabetes. Study results and caveats: PCR might show a preference for shorter templates, equally across patients and controls. Shorter TCRB CDR3s, moderately but significantly so, were found in Type 1 diabetes patients in all four CD4+ subsets.

The authors reverse transcribed all of the isolated RNA, so sequencing captured expressed TCRB transcripts. Profiled with immunoSEQ multiplex PCR; TCRdb holds only in-frame clones, not every one. The profile shows roughly 100,000 clones, 28% of them singletons. The ends were cut back, 4 bases at V and 0 bases at J, with 9 bases in the middle. CDR1 and CDR2 from the germline V gene are SNHLY and FYNNEI. CDR3 length: 14 residues. This clone has just a few counts. The antigen is unknown. The V call is TRBV2, the J call TRBJ1-2, with a weak D call TRBD1 (6 bases). Material for sequencing was central memory CD4+ T cells from blood. This receptor was identified in a woman between 18 and 29 years old with type 1 diabetes. The CDR3 region is CASSGQGTNYGYTF. The CDR3 DNA reads as TGTGCCAGCAGTGGGCAGGGGACTAACTATGGCTACACCTTC. The entire variable domain, with the rest obtained from reference TRBV2 and TRBJ1-2, is as follows: EPEVTQTPSHQVTQMGQEVILRCVPISNHLYFYWYRQILGQKVEFLVSFYNNEISEKSEIFDDQFSVERPDGSNFTLKIRSTKLEDSAMYFCASSGQGTNYGYTFGSGTRLTVV.